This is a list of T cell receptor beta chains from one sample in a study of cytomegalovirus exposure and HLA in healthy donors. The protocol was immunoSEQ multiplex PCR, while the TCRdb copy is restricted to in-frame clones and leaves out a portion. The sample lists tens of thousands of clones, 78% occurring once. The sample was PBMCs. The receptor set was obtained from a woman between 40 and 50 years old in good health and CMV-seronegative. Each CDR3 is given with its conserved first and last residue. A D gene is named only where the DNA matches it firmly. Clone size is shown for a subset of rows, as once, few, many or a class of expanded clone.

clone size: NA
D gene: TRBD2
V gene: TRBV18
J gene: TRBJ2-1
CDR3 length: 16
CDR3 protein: CASSPLPSGRVDEQFF
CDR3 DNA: TGTGCCAGCTCACCACTGCCTAGCGGGAGGGTAGATGAGCAGTTCTTC

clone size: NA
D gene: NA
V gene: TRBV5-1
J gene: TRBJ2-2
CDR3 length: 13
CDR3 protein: CASRYRATGELFF
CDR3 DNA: TGCGCCAGCCGCTACAGGGCCACCGGGGAGCTGTTTTTT

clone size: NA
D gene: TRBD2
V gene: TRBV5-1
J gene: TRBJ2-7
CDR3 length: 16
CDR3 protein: CASSLSLAGGPFEQYF
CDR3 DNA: TGCGCCAGCAGCTTGTCCCTAGCGGGAGGGCCGTTCGAGCAGTACTTC

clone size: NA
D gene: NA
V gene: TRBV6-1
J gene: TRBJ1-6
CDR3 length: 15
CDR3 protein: CASSRRVVGNSPLHF
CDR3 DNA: TGTGCCAGCAGCCGACGGGTCGTCGGAAATTCACCCCTCCACTTT

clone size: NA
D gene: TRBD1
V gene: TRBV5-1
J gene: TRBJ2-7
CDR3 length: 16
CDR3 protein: CASSAYRDRNTYEQYF
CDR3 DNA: TGCGCCAGCAGCGCGTACCGGGACAGGAATACCTACGAACAGTACTTC

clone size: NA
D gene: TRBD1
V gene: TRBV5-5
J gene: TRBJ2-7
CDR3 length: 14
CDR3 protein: CASRSQGAADEQYF
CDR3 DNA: TGTGCCAGCAGGTCTCAGGGGGCTGCAGACGAGCAGTACTTC

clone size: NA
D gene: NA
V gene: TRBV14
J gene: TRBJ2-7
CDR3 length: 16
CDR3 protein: CASSQDQGSFSYEQYF
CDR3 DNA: TGTGCCAGCAGCCAAGATCAGGGGTCGTTCTCCTACGAGCAGTACTTC

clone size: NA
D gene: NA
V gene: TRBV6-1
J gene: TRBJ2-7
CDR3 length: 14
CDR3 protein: CASSGWQGFHEQYF
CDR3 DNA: TGTGCCAGCAGTGGATGGCAGGGATTCCACGAGCAGTACTTC

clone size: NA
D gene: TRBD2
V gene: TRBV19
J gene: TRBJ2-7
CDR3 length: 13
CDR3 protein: CASKASGRDEQYF
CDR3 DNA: TGTGCCAGTAAGGCTAGCGGTAGGGACGAGCAGTACTTC

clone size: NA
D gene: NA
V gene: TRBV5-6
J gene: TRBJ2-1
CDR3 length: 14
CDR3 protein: CASHAGLRGGEQFF
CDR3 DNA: TGTGCCAGCCACGCGGGGTTGAGGGGAGGCGAGCAGTTCTTC

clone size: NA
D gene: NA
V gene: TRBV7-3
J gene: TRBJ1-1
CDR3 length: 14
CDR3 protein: CASSTQGLNSEAFF
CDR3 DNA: TGTGCCAGCAGCACCCAGGGCTTAAATTCTGAAGCTTTCTTT

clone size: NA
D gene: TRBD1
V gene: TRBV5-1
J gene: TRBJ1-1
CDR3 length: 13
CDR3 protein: CASSFQGAAEAFF
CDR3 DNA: TGCGCCAGCAGCTTTCAGGGGGCCGCTGAAGCTTTCTTT

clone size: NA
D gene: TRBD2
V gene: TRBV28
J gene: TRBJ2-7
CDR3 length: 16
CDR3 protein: CASSLGLGSGSYEQYF
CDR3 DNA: TGTGCCAGCAGTTTGGGCCTTGGTAGCGGGAGCTACGAGCAGTACTTC

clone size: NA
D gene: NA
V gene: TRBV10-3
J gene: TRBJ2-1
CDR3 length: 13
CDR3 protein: CAISTGYLNEQFF
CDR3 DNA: TGTGCCATCAGTACAGGGTATCTCAATGAGCAGTTCTTC

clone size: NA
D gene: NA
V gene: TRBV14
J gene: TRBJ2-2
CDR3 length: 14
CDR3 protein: CASSQDFGFGELFF
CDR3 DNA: TGTGCCAGCAGCCAAGATTTCGGGTTCGGGGAGCTGTTTTTT

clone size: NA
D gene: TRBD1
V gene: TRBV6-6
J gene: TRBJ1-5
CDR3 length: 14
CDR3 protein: CASSVQGSNQPQHF
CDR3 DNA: TGTGCCAGCAGTGTACAGGGGAGCAATCAGCCCCAGCATTTT

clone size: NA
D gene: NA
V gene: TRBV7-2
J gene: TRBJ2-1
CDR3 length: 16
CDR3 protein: CASSLSTGSSYNEQFF
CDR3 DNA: TGTGCCAGCAGCTTATCCACCGGTAGCTCCTACAATGAGCAGTTCTTC

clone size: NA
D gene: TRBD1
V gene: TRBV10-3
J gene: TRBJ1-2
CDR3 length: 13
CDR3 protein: CAIRTGGGYGYTF
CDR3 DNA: TGTGCCATCAGAACAGGGGGCGGGTATGGCTACACCTTC

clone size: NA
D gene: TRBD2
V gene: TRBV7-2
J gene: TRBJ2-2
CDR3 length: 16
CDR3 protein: CASSLVLAGGTGELFF
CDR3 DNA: TGTGCCAGCAGCTTAGTCCTAGCGGGAGGGACCGGGGAGCTGTTTTTT

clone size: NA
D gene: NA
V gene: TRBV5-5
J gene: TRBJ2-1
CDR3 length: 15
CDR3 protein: CASSSWGQGGNEQFF
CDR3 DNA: TGTGCCAGCAGCTCTTGGGGGCAGGGGGGCAATGAGCAGTTCTTC

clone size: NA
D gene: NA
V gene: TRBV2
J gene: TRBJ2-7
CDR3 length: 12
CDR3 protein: CASSPGGYEQYF
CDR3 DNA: TGTGCCAGCAGTCCCGGGGGATACGAGCAGTACTTC

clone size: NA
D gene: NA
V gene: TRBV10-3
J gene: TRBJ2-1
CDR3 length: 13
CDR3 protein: CAISEMGFGEQFF
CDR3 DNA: TGTGCCATCAGTGAGATGGGCTTCGGTGAGCAGTTCTTC

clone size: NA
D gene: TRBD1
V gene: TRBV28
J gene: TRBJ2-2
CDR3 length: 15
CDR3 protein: CASRPGQGNTGELFF
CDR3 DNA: TGTGCCAGCAGGCCGGGACAGGGGAACACCGGGGAGCTGTTTTTT

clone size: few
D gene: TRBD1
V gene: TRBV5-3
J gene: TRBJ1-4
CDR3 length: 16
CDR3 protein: CASTRGTGGFDEKLFF
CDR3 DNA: TGTGCCAGCACCAGAGGGACAGGGGGATTTGATGAAAAACTGTTTTTT

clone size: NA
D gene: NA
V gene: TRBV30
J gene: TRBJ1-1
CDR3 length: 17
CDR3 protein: CACHQRGGNAIRTEAFF
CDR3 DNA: TGTGCCTGCCACCAACGGGGGGGGAACGCTATTAGGACTGAAGCTTTCTTT

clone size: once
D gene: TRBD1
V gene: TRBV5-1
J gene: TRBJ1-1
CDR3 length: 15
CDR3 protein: CASSLSTGSIRGAFF
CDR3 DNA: TGCGCCAGCAGCTTGTCGACAGGGTCCATCCGTGGGGCTTTCTTT

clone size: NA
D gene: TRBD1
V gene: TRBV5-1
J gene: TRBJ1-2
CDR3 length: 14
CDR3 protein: CASILDRGRGGYTF
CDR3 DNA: TGCGCCAGCATTCTTGACAGGGGGCGCGGAGGCTACACCTTC

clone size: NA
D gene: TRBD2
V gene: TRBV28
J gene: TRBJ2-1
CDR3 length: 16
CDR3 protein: CASTDATGTRGNEQFF
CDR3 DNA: TGTGCCAGCACCGACGCCACCGGGACTAGAGGAAATGAGCAGTTCTTC

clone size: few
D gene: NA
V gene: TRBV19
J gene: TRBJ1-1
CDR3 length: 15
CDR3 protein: CASMAPVDRITEAFF
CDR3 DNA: TGTGCCAGTATGGCCCCCGTAGACAGGATCACTGAAGCTTTCTTT

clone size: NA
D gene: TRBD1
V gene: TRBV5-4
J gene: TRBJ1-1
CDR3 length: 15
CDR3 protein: CASSLPTGLNTEAFF
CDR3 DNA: TGTGCCAGCAGCCTACCGACAGGGTTGAACACTGAAGCTTTCTTT

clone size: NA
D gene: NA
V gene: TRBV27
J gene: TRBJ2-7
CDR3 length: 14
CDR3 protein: CASSPFGSSYEQYF
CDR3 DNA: TGTGCCAGCAGTCCCTTCGGGAGCTCCTACGAGCAGTACTTC

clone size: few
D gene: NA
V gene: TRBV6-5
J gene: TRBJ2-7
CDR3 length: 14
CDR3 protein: CASRPNSLPYEQYF
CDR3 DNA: TGTGCCAGCAGACCCAACAGTTTACCCTACGAGCAGTACTTC

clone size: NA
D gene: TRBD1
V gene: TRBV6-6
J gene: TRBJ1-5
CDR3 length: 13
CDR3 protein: CASSPGQTSPQHF
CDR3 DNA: TGTGCCAGCAGTCCGGGACAGACTTCGCCCCAGCATTTT

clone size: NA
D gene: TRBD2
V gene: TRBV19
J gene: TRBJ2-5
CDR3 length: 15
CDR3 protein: CASSSTSGRFETQYF
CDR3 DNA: TGTGCCAGTAGTTCAACTAGCGGGAGATTTGAGACCCAGTACTTC

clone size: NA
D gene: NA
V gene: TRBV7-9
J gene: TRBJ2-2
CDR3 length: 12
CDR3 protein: CASSFSQMELFF
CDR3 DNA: TGTGCCAGCAGCTTTTCGCAGATGGAGCTGTTTTTT

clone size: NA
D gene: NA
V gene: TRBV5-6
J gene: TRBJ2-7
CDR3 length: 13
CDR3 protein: CASSPFFSYEQYF
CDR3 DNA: TGTGCCAGCAGCCCTTTTTTTTCCTACGAGCAGTACTTC

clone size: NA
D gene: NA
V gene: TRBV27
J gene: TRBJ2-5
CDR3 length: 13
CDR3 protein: CASSLNGGETQYF
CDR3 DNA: TGTGCCAGCAGTTTAAACGGGGGAGAGACCCAGTACTTC

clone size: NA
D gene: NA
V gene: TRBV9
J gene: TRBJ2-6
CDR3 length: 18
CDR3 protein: CASSVAGGTDSGANVLTF
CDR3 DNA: TGTGCCAGCAGCGTAGCTGGAGGGACCGACTCTGGGGCCAACGTCCTGACTTTC

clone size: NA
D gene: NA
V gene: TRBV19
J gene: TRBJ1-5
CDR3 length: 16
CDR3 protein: CASTISGASGGQPQHF
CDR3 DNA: TGTGCCAGTACCATCTCGGGAGCCTCCGGGGGTCAGCCCCAGCATTTT

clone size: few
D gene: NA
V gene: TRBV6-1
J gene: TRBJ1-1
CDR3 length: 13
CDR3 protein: CASSGHMNTEAFF
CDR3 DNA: TGTGCCAGCAGTGGTCACATGAACACTGAAGCTTTCTTT

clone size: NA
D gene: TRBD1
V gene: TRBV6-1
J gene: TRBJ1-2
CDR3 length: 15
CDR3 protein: CASSATGQGNYGYTF
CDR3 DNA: TGTGCCAGCAGTGCAACCGGACAGGGCAACTATGGCTACACCTTC